This T cell receptor (beta chain) was sequenced during a study of tumor-infiltrating lymphocytes in oesophageal squamous cell carcinoma. Germline CDR1 is MNHNY and CDR2 is SVGAGI (reference sequence). This CDR3 has 15 amino acids. TCRdb reprocessed the PCR reads with MiXCR, giving one entry per CDR3 protein. Of around 12,000 distinct CDR3 sequences listed, approximately 50% are singletons. This receptor was obtained from a male donor with esophageal squamous cell carcinoma. Sequenced input: normal esophageal tissue next to the tumor. The J gene is TRBJ2-7, the V gene TRBV6-6; D remains ambiguous. The closer fit of TRBJ2-1 to the DNA end suggests the J call may be wrong. CDR3 sequence (DNA): TGTGCCAGCAGTTACGGTGAAAGCTCCTACAATGAGCAGTTCTTC. Its translation is CASSYGESSYNEQFF.